The T cell receptor (beta chain) under discussion was sequenced for a study of blood T cells in healthy people across ages. Study-wide results and caveats: Estimated diversity across one million T cells was deemed an underestimate.

Looked up from germline, CDR1 is MDHEN and CDR2 is SYDVKM. There are 13 residues in the CDR3. Germline trimming cut 6 bases from V and 5 bases from J; bases unmatched to any gene: 6. Notes on this clonotype: Its target is unknown.

A J-beta primer mix and a sample-barcoded 5' primer were used in a second PCR of roughly 6 to 12 cycles. Each cDNA molecule received a tag from a template-switch adaptor that had 12 random nucleotides. One entry per CDR3 protein, called by TCRdb with MiXCR from the 5' RACE reads. The sample has about 1.8 million distinct CDR3 sequences, roughly 52% seen once. The chain links TRBV28 to TRBJ2-5; 7 nucleotides match TRBD1. What was sequenced was blood. This receptor was identified in a woman aged 40-49 years in good health. CDR3 loop: CASSDRERETQYF. CDR3 sequence (DNA): TGTGCCAGCAGCGACAGGGAAAGGGAGACCCAGTACTTC.